The 3 T cell receptor beta chains in this list originate from one sample, sequenced in a study of beta chain features in type 1 diabetes. Expressed TCRB transcripts were sequenced because the isolated RNA had all been reverse transcribed beforehand. TCRdb keeps only in-frame clones here, not all; method: immunoSEQ multiplex PCR. Among roughly 610,000 clones listed, about 14% were seen once. The sample comprised naive CD4+ T cells from blood. The receptors derive from a young man in good health.

The V call is TRBV5-4, the J call TRBJ1-2, with 8 bases lining up with TRBD1. V lost 0 bases to trimming and J lost 6 bases; unmatched junction nucleotides: 4. Germline values: CDR1 SGHNT, CDR2 YYREEE (reference sequence). This CDR3 has 14 residues. The CDR3 reads CASSLAGRGHGYTF. Written as DNA, the CDR3 is TGTGCCAGCAGCTTGGCCGGCAGGGGGCATGGCTACACCTTC.

Only a few counts were recorded for this clone. The CDR3 nucleotides read TGTGCCAGCTCACCCGGGACAGGGGGCATCGAGCAGTACTTC. It specifies CASSPGTGGIEQYF. V and J are TRBV18 and TRBJ2-7, with 12 bases aligning to TRBD1. Per the germline V gene, CDR1 is KGHSH and CDR2 is LQKENI. The CDR3 spans 14 residues. The ends lost 3 bases at V and 6 bases at J; junction bases unmatched: 3. Supplemented by reference TRBV18 and TRBJ2-7, the full variable domain reads NAGVMQNPRHLVRRRGQEARLRCSPMKGHSHVYWYRQLPEEGLKFMVYLQKENIIDESGMPKERFSAEFPKEGPSILRIQQVVRGDSAAYFCASSPGTGGIEQYFGPGTRLTVT.

This chain joins TRBV5-1 and TRBJ2-5; 9 bases agree with TRBD1. The V segment lost 0 bases and the J segment 5 bases; nucleotides outside the gene matches: 5. Germline CDR1 SGHRS, CDR2 YFSETQ. CDR3 length equals 15 residues. CDR3 residues: CASSLEGTGTETQYF. CDR3 nucleotide sequence: TGCGCCAGCAGCTTGGAAGGGACAGGGACTGAGACCCAGTACTTC.